Described below is a single TCR beta chain sequence and its context. This CDR3 region has 15 residues. In germline, CDR1 is SGHVS, CDR2 FQNEAQ. Trimming stripped 4 bases from V and 6 bases from J, with 16 bases between. Methods used by the authors: The authors estimated nucleated cell counts from reference gene primer amplification. Sequenced by immunoSEQ multiplex PCR; TCRdb stores in-frame clones only, minus some. V and J calls and clone size are given by that table; D and trimming were obtained from the DNA. The table lists about 220,000 clones, more than 75% of them singletons. The sample is drawn from a study of blood T cell repertoires in COVID-19. The wider study: Samples of COVID-19 (acute and convalescent) were obtained from the United States, Italy and Spain. Sources were T cells, B-cell-depleted T cells, or PBMCs; the material itself was cDNA or gDNA.

V gene TRBV7-8 combines with J gene TRBJ1-5, with D tentatively TRBD1 (5 bases). Sequencing input: peripheral blood. The sequence came from a human donor in a cohort sampled during active COVID-19. CDR3 sequence (DNA): TGTGCCAGCAGCTCCGAGCAGGGTACTCTTCAGCCCCAGCATTTT. Translating it yields CASSSEQGTLQPQHF.